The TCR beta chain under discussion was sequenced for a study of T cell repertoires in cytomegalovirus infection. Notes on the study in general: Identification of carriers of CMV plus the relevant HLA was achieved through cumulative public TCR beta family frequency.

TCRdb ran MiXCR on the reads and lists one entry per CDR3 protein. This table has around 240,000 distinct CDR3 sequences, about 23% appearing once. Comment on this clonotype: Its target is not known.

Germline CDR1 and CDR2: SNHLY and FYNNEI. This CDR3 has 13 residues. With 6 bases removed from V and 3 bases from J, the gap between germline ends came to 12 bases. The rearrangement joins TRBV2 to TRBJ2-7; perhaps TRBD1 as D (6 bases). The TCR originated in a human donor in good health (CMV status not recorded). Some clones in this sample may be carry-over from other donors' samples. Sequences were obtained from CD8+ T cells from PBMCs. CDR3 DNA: TGTGCCAGCAGGCTTGGACAGCACTACGAGCAGTACTTC. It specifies CASRLGQHYEQYF.